This is a list of T cell receptor beta chains from one sample in a study of shared clonotypes between healthy human individuals. Profiling relied on immunoSEQ multiplex PCR, and the TCRdb table lists in-frame clones only, not all of them. In the table there are about 2 million clones, just under 95% of which are singletons. The sample comprised naive CD8+ T cells sorted from blood. These receptors came from a man between 18 and 29 years old in good health. Each CDR3 is given with its conserved first and last residue. D genes are given only for firm matches. Rows may omit the clone size; those that give it use once, few, many or a size class.

clone_size	d_call	v_call	j_call	cdr3_aa	cdr3_nt
NA	TRBD2	TRBV10-2	TRBJ2-7	CASSGGAAGGIVQYF	TGCGCCAGCAGTGGGGGGGCAGCGGGGGGTATAGTGCAGTACTTC
NA	NA	TRBV5-1	TRBJ1-1	CASSHGRSNTEAFF	TGCGCCAGCAGCCACGGACGGTCGAACACTGAAGCTTTCTTT
NA	NA	TRBV27	TRBJ2-1	CASSFVIGTPPNEQFF	TGTGCCAGCAGTTTCGTGATCGGCACTCCCCCCAATGAGCAGTTCTTC
NA	TRBD1	TRBV2	TRBJ2-7	CASIHRGLMSYEQYF	TGTGCCAGCATTCACAGGGGGCTTATGTCCTACGAGCAGTACTTC
NA	TRBD2	TRBV25-1	TRBJ2-1	CASSPTSGPYNEQFF	TGTGCCAGCAGCCCGACTAGCGGACCATACAATGAGCAGTTCTTC
NA	NA	TRBV30	TRBJ2-1	CAWSAGSSYNEQFF	TGTGCCTGGAGTGCTGGGAGTTCCTACAATGAGCAGTTCTTC
NA	NA	TRBV2	TRBJ2-7	CASSDLTGYEQYF	TGTGCCAGCAGTGATTTGACGGGCTACGAGCAGTACTTC
NA	NA	TRBV6-4	TRBJ2-5	CARPEDQETQYF	TGTGCCAGGCCGGAAGACCAAGAGACCCAGTACTTC
once	NA	TRBV9	TRBJ2-2	CASSVDSPGELFF	TGTGCCAGCAGCGTAGATTCCCCCGGGGAGCTGTTTTTT
NA	NA	TRBV4-1	TRBJ2-7	CASSPGLSYEQYF	TGCGCCAGCAGCCCGGGCCTTTCCTACGAGCAGTACTTC
NA	TRBD1	TRBV7-7	TRBJ2-2	CASSIDGTVVTGELFF	TGTGCTAGCAGCATAGACGGGACAGTCGTCACCGGGGAGCTGTTTTTT
NA	TRBD2	TRBV5-1	TRBJ2-7	CASSLSPLAAPYEQYF	TGCGCCAGCAGCTTGTCCCCACTAGCGGCGCCCTACGAGCAGTACTTC
NA	TRBD1	TRBV5-1	TRBJ1-1	CASSSKQGAGGTEAFF	TGCGCCAGCAGCTCTAAACAGGGGGCAGGAGGCACTGAAGCTTTCTTT
NA	NA	TRBV7-9	TRBJ1-6	CASSAAEDPRSPLHF	TGTGCCAGCAGCGCCGCGGAGGACCCTAGGTCACCCCTCCACTTT
NA	NA	TRBV7-9	TRBJ1-2	CASSLVRGDETTANYGYTF	TGTGCCAGCAGCTTAGTCAGAGGGGACGAGACGACAGCTAACTATGGCTACACCTTC
NA	TRBD1	TRBV4-1	TRBJ1-2	CASSLSGTELNYGYTF	TGCGCCAGCAGCCTAAGCGGGACAGAGCTTAACTATGGCTACACCTTC
NA	NA	TRBV6-5	TRBJ1-2	CASIQLDGSGYGYTF	TGTGCCAGCATCCAACTCGACGGGTCGGGCTATGGCTACACCTTC
once	NA	TRBV7-9	TRBJ2-1	CASSLKAGPNNEQFF	TGTGCCAGCAGCTTAAAGGCGGGACCAAACAATGAGCAGTTCTTC
NA	NA	TRBV25-1	TRBJ2-7	CASSEFETAYEQYF	TGTGCCAGCAGTGAATTCGAGACCGCCTACGAGCAGTACTTC
NA	NA	TRBV5-8	TRBJ2-7	CASSPGSRGLYHEQYF	TGTGCCAGCAGCCCTGGTTCTCGGGGTCTCTACCACGAGCAGTACTTC
NA	NA	TRBV9	TRBJ2-5	CASSVSMGAQYF	TGTGCCAGCAGCGTCTCTATGGGAGCCCAGTACTTC
NA	NA	TRBV5-6	TRBJ1-2	CASSRATGTDGYTF	TGTGCCAGCAGCAGAGCTACCGGGACGGATGGCTACACCTTC
NA	NA	TRBV4-1	TRBJ2-5	CASSQAPRAQETQYF	TGCGCCAGCAGCCAAGCGCCTAGAGCGCAAGAGACCCAGTACTTC
NA	NA	TRBV6-5	TRBJ1-5	CASSYGLEGNQPQHF	TGTGCCAGCAGTTACGGTCTCGAAGGCAATCAGCCCCAGCATTTT
NA	NA	TRBV5-6	TRBJ2-7	CASSQNGGYEQYF	TGTGCCAGCAGCCAAAACGGCGGATACGAGCAGTACTTC
NA	TRBD1	TRBV28	TRBJ2-7	CASSLETGEPTYEQYF	TGTGCCAGCAGTTTGGAGACAGGGGAACCCACCTACGAGCAGTACTTC
NA	TRBD1	TRBV10-1	TRBJ2-7	CASSWTGGSEQYF	TGCGCCAGCAGTTGGACAGGGGGCTCCGAGCAGTACTTC
NA	NA	TRBV10-2	TRBJ2-7	CASKEGAGSSYEQYF	TGCGCCAGCAAAGAAGGGGCAGGGAGCTCCTACGAGCAGTACTTC
NA	TRBD1	TRBV15	TRBJ2-7	CATSIGTGSSYEQYF	TGTGCCACCAGCATAGGGACAGGCAGCTCCTACGAGCAGTACTTC
NA	TRBD1	TRBV4-1	TRBJ2-3	CASSHRTGTDTQYF	TGCGCCAGCAGCCACCGGACAGGGACAGATACGCAGTATTTT
NA	TRBD2	TRBV4-1	TRBJ2-7	CASSQESGGSYEQYF	TGCGCCAGCAGCCAAGAAAGCGGGGGTTCCTACGAGCAGTACTTC
NA	NA	TRBV10-1	TRBJ2-2	CASSESGQNTGELFF	TGCGCCAGCAGTGAGTCGGGGCAGAACACCGGGGAGCTGTTTTTT
once	TRBD1	TRBV28	TRBJ2-7	CASSFQGETGEQYF	TGTGCCAGCAGTTTTCAGGGGGAAACTGGTGAGCAGTACTTC
NA	NA	TRBV27	TRBJ1-5	CASSPIPGLGQPQHF	TGTGCCAGCAGTCCCATTCCGGGACTCGGTCAGCCCCAGCATTTT
NA	NA	TRBV27	TRBJ2-5	CASSLRLGETQYF	TGTGCCAGCAGTTTACGACTAGGGGAGACCCAGTACTTC
NA	TRBD1	TRBV5-8	TRBJ1-2	CASSLVAGTGWGYTF	TGTGCCAGCAGCTTGGTGGCCGGGACAGGGTGGGGCTACACCTTC